Below, 17 T cell receptor beta chains from the same sample are listed, as sequenced in a study of blood T cells in healthy people across ages. Primed by a sample-barcoded 5' primer and a J-beta primer mix, a second PCR proceeded for about 6 to 11 cycles. TCRdb independently ran MiXCR on the 5' RACE reads; one entry per CDR3 protein. The profile covers approximately 800,000 distinct CDR3 sequences, with around 45% appearing a single time and 15% to 20% taken by the ten largest. The sequenced material came from blood. The origin of the receptors is an older man in good health.

The chain joins TRBV2 to TRBJ2-4; D gene ambiguous. The DNA end lines up better with TRBJ2-7; the J call may be wrong. CDR1 and CDR2 from the germline V gene are SNHLY and FYNNEI. This CDR3 is 15 amino acids long. The CDR3 bases are TGTGCCAGCAGACCAGTGGTCCTATGGGGCTACGAGCAGTACTTC. Amino acids: CASRPVVLWGYEQYF.

In nucleotides, the CDR3 is TGTGCCATCAGTGATCTTAAAGGACTAGCGGGGTTGACCAATGAGCAGTTCTTC. Its protein is CAISDLKGLAGLTNEQFF. The chain couples TRBV10-3 to TRBJ2-1, with 12 positions matching TRBD2. In germline, CDR1 is ENHRY, CDR2 SYGVKD. Germline trimming cut 3 bases from V and 6 bases from J; bases unmatched to any gene: 12. This CDR3 comprises 18 residues.

This chain connects TRBV10-1 to TRBJ2-1; D perhaps matches TRBD2 (6 bases). Between the trimmed V and J ends, which lost 3 bases and 0 bases, there was a span of 15 bases. The germline V gene has CDR1 WNHNN and CDR2 SYGVQD (reference sequence). CDR3 length: 17 amino acids. Here the CDR3 reads CASSDQFIAASYNEQFF. For the CDR3, the DNA is TGCGCCAGCAGTGATCAATTTATAGCGGCCTCCTACAATGAGCAGTTCTTC.

The J gene is TRBJ2-7, the V gene TRBV20-1, with 7 bases aligning to TRBD1. From germline, CDR1 is DFQATT and CDR2 SNEGSKA (reference sequence). This CDR3 has 14 residues. With V trimmed by 6 bases and J by 0 bases, 8 bases remained unmatched. The CDR3 coding sequence is TGCAGTGCAAAGGGGGCTGGGAGCTCCTACGAGCAGTACTTC. This translates into CSAKGAGSSYEQYF.

This clonotype was seen only a few times. The chain carries TRBV7-9 and TRBJ2-5, with 9 nucleotides matching TRBD2. The CDR3 loop spans 16 amino acids. J was trimmed by 3 bases and V by 3 bases; bases with no gene match: 8. Germline V gives CDR1 SEHNR, CDR2 FQNEAQ (reference sequence). DNA of the CDR3: TGTGCCAGCAGCTTCCTAGCGGGGAGAAGAGAAGAGACCCAGTACTTC. Protein sequence: CASSFLAGRREETQYF.

Of note for this clonotype: A junction boundary mismatches the germline segment, possibly from a read error. For the CDR3, the DNA is TGCAGTGCTAGTTCGATAGCGAGAGAGACCCAATACTTC. Protein sequence: CSASSIARETQYF. The chain recombines TRBV20-1 with TRBJ2-5; perhaps TRBD2 as D (5 bases). The CDR3 has 13 residues. Germline lookup yields CDR1 DFQATT and CDR2 SNEGSKA (reference sequence).

The chain carries TRBV5-1 and TRBJ1-2; D is uncertain. CDR1 is SGHRS, CDR2 YFSETQ, per germline. V lost 6 bases, J lost 8 bases, and 20 bases lay in between. The length of the CDR3 is 14 residues. The CDR3 loop reads CASTTAPPPRGYTF. Here the CDR3 DNA reads TGCGCCAGCACCACAGCCCCCCCCCCGCGGGGCTACACCTTC.

The J gene is TRBJ2-3, the V gene TRBV20-1, with 8 bases aligning to TRBD2. CDR1 is DFQATT and CDR2 is SNEGSKA in the germline V gene (reference sequence). V dropped 3 bases and J dropped 2; count of bases not matched to a gene: 10. The CDR3 is 16 residues long. The CDR3 sequence: CSARAETGGPTDTQYF. The CDR3 bases are TGCAGTGCTAGGGCCGAGACGGGAGGGCCCACAGATACGCAGTATTTT.

J is TRBJ1-2 and V is TRBV29-1, with TRBD1 as a possible D gene (5 bases). CDR1 is SQVTM, CDR2 ANQGSEA, per germline. V dropped 5 bases and J dropped 4 bases, with 14 bases sitting between them. This CDR3 has 13 residues. The CDR3 spells CSVSGGYGYGYTF. The CDR3 DNA reads TGCAGCGTTTCGGGGGGGTATGGCTATGGCTACACCTTC. The entire variable domain, with the rest obtained from reference TRBV29-1 and TRBJ1-2, is as follows: SAVISQKPSRDICQRGTSLTIQCQVDSQVTMMFWYRQQPGQSLTLIATANQGSEATYESGFVIDKFPISRPNLTFSTLTVSNMSPEDSSIYLCSVSGGYGYGYTFGSGTRLTVV.

This clonotype was seen repeatedly, ten times or more. The chain combines TRBV7-2 with TRBJ1-2; unclear D gene. The CDR3 runs to 15 residues. Germline V gene lookup returns CDR1 SGHTA and CDR2 FQGNSA. Between the trimmed V and J ends, which lost 0 bases and 4 bases, there was a span of 12 bases. The CDR3 nucleotides read TGTGCCAGCAGCTTAGCTCAGGACCGCCTCTATGGCTACACCTTC. This gives the protein CASSLAQDRLYGYTF.

The chain couples TRBV20-1 to TRBJ2-7; 7 bases agree with TRBD1. This CDR3 contains 14 residues. V lost 6 bases, J lost 4 bases, and 12 bases stayed unmatched. CDR1 and CDR2 (germline): DFQATT, SNEGSKA (reference sequence). CDR3 nucleotides: TGCAGTGCCCCGAGTACAGGGGTCGGTTACGAGCAGTACTTC. Its protein is CSAPSTGVGYEQYF.

J is TRBJ1-1 and V is TRBV29-1; D unclear. The CDR3 spans 12 residues. The germline gives CDR1 SQVTM, CDR2 ANQGSEA. V was cut by 7 bases and J by 5 bases, with 14 bases left in between. The CDR3 DNA follows: TGCAGCGCGGAGGAGGCGTGGACTGAAGCTTTCTTT. Protein product: CSAEEAWTEAFF.

The chain couples TRBV4-2 to TRBJ2-2; 8 bases are a match to TRBD2. V lost 4 bases and J lost 2; bases outside the gene matches: 9. This CDR3 contains 17 residues. Germline loops: CDR1 LGHNA, CDR2 YNFKEQ. This chain's CDR3 is CASSLGGVGFNTGELFF. In DNA form, the CDR3 reads TGTGCCAGCAGCCTCGGGGGGGTTGGCTTCAACACCGGGGAGCTGTTTTTT.

This clonotype occurred many times. V is TRBV28 and J is TRBJ2-5, with 9 bases lining up with TRBD2. The trim removed 6 bases at V and 11 bases at J, leaving 16 bases unmatched. Looked up from germline, CDR1 is MDHEN and CDR2 is SYDVKM. The CDR3 runs to 15 residues. The CDR3 spells CASRHLAGVIDEQYF. The CDR3 bases are TGTGCCAGCAGACATTTAGCGGGAGTCATCGATGAGCAGTACTTC. The full variable domain, in which reference TRBV28 and TRBJ2-5 provide the parts outside the CDR3, is DVKVTQSSRYLVKRTGEKVFLECVQDMDHENMFWYRQDPGLGLRLIYFSYDVKMKEKGDIPEGYSVSREKKERFSLILESASTNQTSMYLCASRHLAGVIDEQYFGPGTRLLVL.

V gene TRBV5-1 combines with J gene TRBJ2-6; perhaps TRBD1 as D (7 bases). This CDR3 is built from 18 residues. V lost 2 bases and J 0 bases, leaving 15 bases between the germline ends. Germline V gene lookup returns CDR1 SGHRS and CDR2 YFSETQ. The CDR3 coding sequence is TGCGCCAGCAGCTTATACAGGGGACTGAGCTCTGGGGCCAACGTCCTGACTTTC. This sequence encodes CASSLYRGLSSGANVLTF. The full variable domain, completed using reference TRBV5-1 and TRBJ2-6, is KAGVTQTPRYLIKTRGQQVTLSCSPISGHRSVSWYQQTPGQGLQFLFEYFSETQRNKGNFPGRFSGRQFSNSRSEMNVSTLELGDSALYLCASSLYRGLSSGANVLTFGAGSRLTVL.

Of note for this clonotype: The junction shows a germline mismatch at one end, possibly a read error. This chain joins TRBV11-3 and TRBJ1-1, with D unresolved. Germline CDR1 is SGHNT and CDR2 is YENEEA. The CDR3 contains 13 residues. The CDR3 protein is CAISVDNQLEAFF. CDR3 DNA sequence: TGTGCCATCAGCGTAGATAACCAGTTAGAAGCTTTCTTT.

The V gene is TRBV7-9, the J gene TRBJ2-5, with TRBD1 matching 7 bases. The V gene's germline CDR1 is SEHNR and CDR2 FQNEAQ (reference sequence). The CDR3 is made up of 16 amino acids. J was trimmed by 1 base and V by 5 bases; bases with no gene match: 10. CDR3 amino acids: CASSLAETGIQETQYF. In DNA form, the CDR3 reads TGTGCCAGCAGCCTCGCCGAGACAGGGATCCAAGAGACCCAGTACTTC.